The 11 T cell receptor beta chains below come from one sample, sequenced in a study of blood T cell repertoires in COVID-19. Method: immunoSEQ multiplex PCR; TCRdb's copy keeps in-frame clones and lacks some. The sample includes about 120,000 clones, about 83% of them seen just once. Sequenced sample: peripheral blood. The source is a woman aged 45-59 years with acute or convalescent COVID-19.

The V and J genes are TRBV6-5 and TRBJ2-7; D is perhaps TRBD2 (5 bases). CDR1 is MNHEY, CDR2 SVGAGI, per germline. This CDR3 spans 13 amino acids. V was pared by 7 bases and J by 4 bases, with 14 bases between. DNA of the CDR3: TGTGCCAGCACCCGAACGGGCGGGTACGAGCAGTACTTC. Its protein product is CASTRTGGYEQYF.

This chain joins TRBV30 and TRBJ1-1; no reliable D call. CDR1 and CDR2 from the germline V gene are GTSNPN and SVGIG (reference sequence). The CDR3 spans 12 residues. Trimming removed 3 bases at V and 2 bases at J, with 7 bases between. CDR3 region: CAWRERNTEAFF. CDR3 sequence (DNA): TGTGCCTGGAGGGAGAGAAACACTGAAGCTTTCTTT.

This clone was picked up a small number of times. The rearrangement joins TRBV9 to TRBJ2-3; D unresolved. Germline loops: CDR1 SGDLS, CDR2 YYNGEE. The CDR3 contains 12 residues. With 4 bases removed from V and 3 bases from J, the gap between germline ends came to 6 bases. DNA of the CDR3: TGTGCCAGCAGCTTCTCGACAGATACGCAGTATTTT. It codes for CASSFSTDTQYF.

The V and J genes are TRBV19 and TRBJ1-5, with 7 positions matching TRBD1. Trimming took 5 bases from V and 1 from J; bases not matched to a gene: 5. The germline V gene has CDR1 LNHDA and CDR2 SQIVND (reference sequence). This CDR3 has 15 amino acids. The CDR3 DNA is TGTGCCAGTAGTGATACAGGGGTGAGCAATCAGCCCCAGCATTTT. Translation gives CASSDTGVSNQPQHF. Complete variable domain (other parts from reference TRBV19 and TRBJ1-5): DGGITQSPKYLFRKEGQNVTLSCEQNLNHDAMYWYRQDPGQGLRLIYYSQIVNDFQKGDIAEGYSVSREKKESFPLTVTSAQKNPTAFYLCASSDTGVSNQPQHFGDGTRLSIL.

This chain connects TRBV7-9 to TRBJ2-2; 11 nucleotides align to TRBD2. The CDR3 runs 15 residues. After removal of 4 bases from V and 4 bases from J, the junction contained 2 bases not matched to a gene. Germline CDR1 reads SEHNR; CDR2 reads FQNEAQ (reference sequence). CDR3 DNA: TGTGCCAGCAGCTCTACTAGCGGGGGCACCGGGGAGCTGTTTTTT. Residues: CASSSTSGGTGELFF.

The V call is TRBV12-2, the J call TRBJ2-7; the table's D call, TRBD1, has no DNA check behind it. TRBV12-2 is termed a pseudogene. The CDR3 totals 15 residues. CDR3 sequence: CASRFIPGQGYEQYF. In nucleotides, the CDR3 is TGTGCAAGTCGCTTCATACCGGGACAGGGATACGAGCAGTACTTC.

On this clone itself: Other nucleotide sequences from this sample produce the same CDR3. The rearrangement joins TRBV5-1 to TRBJ2-5, with 10 bases fitting TRBD2. This CDR3 has 13 amino acids. V shed 7 bases and J 1 base; nucleotides not matched to a gene: 1. CDR1 and CDR2 from the germline V gene are SGHRS and YFSETQ. For the CDR3, the DNA is TGCGCCAGCCGACTAGCGGGCCAAGAGACCCAGTACTTC. This translates into CASRLAGQETQYF.

This clone was detected only once. The chain joins TRBV24-1 to TRBJ2-1, with 10 bases that match TRBD2. J lost 8 bases, V lost 0 bases, and 9 bases had no gene match. Germline V gene data show CDR1 as KGHDR and CDR2 as SFDVKD. This CDR3 has 17 residues. The CDR3 DNA is TGTGCCACCAGTGATTTGCCCCGAGCGGGGGGGCGGGATGAGCAGTTCTTC. This gives the protein CATSDLPRAGGRDEQFF.

This clone appeared a few times. V and J are TRBV5-4 and TRBJ2-5; 8 nucleotides align to TRBD1. CDR1 and CDR2 (germline): SGHNT, YYREEE (reference sequence). There are 16 residues in the CDR3. V was clipped by 4 bases and J by 5 bases; unmatched bases: 13. CDR3 sequence: CASSPDLQGGRETQYF. In nucleotides, the CDR3 is TGTGCCAGCAGCCCGGACCTACAGGGGGGCAGGGAGACCCAGTACTTC. Together with reference TRBV5-4 and TRBJ2-5, the CDR3 gives the full variable domain: ETGVTQSPTHLIKTRGQQVTLRCSSQSGHNTVSWYQQALGQGPQFIFQYYREEENGRGNFPPRFSGLQFPNYSSELNVNALELDDSALYLCASSPDLQGGRETQYFGPGTRLLVL.

This chain connects TRBV5-1 to TRBJ1-1; D possibly corresponds to TRBD1 (6 bases). V gave up 5 bases and J gave up 2 bases, with 13 bases separating them. The germline V gene has CDR1 SGHRS and CDR2 YFSETQ. The CDR3 consists of 14 residues. In nucleotides, the CDR3 is TGCGCCAGCAGATCGACAGGTACTAACACTGAAGCTTTCTTT. It encodes CASRSTGTNTEAFF.

This clone was counted a few times. This chain joins TRBV18 and TRBJ1-5; 9 bases align to TRBD1. CDR1 and CDR2 (germline): KGHSH, LQKENI. The CDR3 consists of 14 residues. V lost 5 bases, J lost 5 bases, and 4 bases stayed unmatched. The CDR3 region is CASSAGQGHQPQHF. The CDR3 DNA reads TGTGCCAGCTCAGCCGGACAGGGGCATCAGCCCCAGCATTTT.